The 5 T cell receptor beta chains below come from one sample, sequenced in a study of OX40 agonist ivuxolimab in advanced cancers. Measured with immunoSEQ multiplex PCR; TCRdb has only the in-frame clones, and not every one. The profile covers over 70,000 clones, with roughly 86% appearing a single time and about 6.9% taken by the ten largest. Sequences were derived from CD4+ or CD8+ T cells sorted from blood, sampled in a trial of the OX40 agonist ivuxolimab. The origin of the receptors is an adult with an advanced solid tumor such as melanoma, head and neck, liver or kidney cancer.

The chain employs TRBV11-3 and TRBJ1-5; no definite D call. This CDR3 contains 14 residues. Trimming took 2 bases from V and 4 from J, leaving 9 bases between them. The germline gives CDR1 SGHNT, CDR2 YENEEA. The CDR3 DNA follows: TGTGCCAGCAGCTTATTAGGAAGGAATCAGCCCCAGCATTTT. This translates into CASSLLGRNQPQHF. The whole variable domain, remainder taken from reference TRBV11-3 and TRBJ1-5, is EAGVVQSPRYKIIEKKQPVAFWCNPISGHNTLYWYLQNLGQGPELLIRYENEEAVDDSQLPKDRFSAERLKGVDSTLKIQPAELGDSAVYLCASSLLGRNQPQHFGDGTRLSIL.

The rearrangement joins TRBV4-1 to TRBJ2-2, with 8 positions matching TRBD2. The CDR3 spans 18 residues. The V gene end was trimmed by 2 bases and the J gene end by 5 bases; junction bases not matched to a gene: 13. CDR1 and CDR2 (germline): MGHRA, YSYEKL. CDR3 sequence reads: CASSQRGTGGADTGELFF. Written as DNA, the CDR3 is TGCGCCAGCAGCCAACGGGGTACCGGGGGGGCTGATACCGGGGAGCTGTTTTTT.

The chain has TRBV29-1 and TRBJ1-3, with D uncertain. The CDR3 extends over 14 amino acids. V was shortened by 5 bases and J by 0 bases, with 11 bases between the two germline ends. Germline V lookup: CDR1 SQVTM, CDR2 ANQGSEA. CDR3: CSVPEESSGNTIYF. The DNA for the CDR3 is TGCAGCGTTCCGGAAGAGAGCTCTGGAAACACCATATATTTT.

CDR3 nucleotides: TGTGCCAGCAGCTTCCCGGGGGCAGAAGGGGAAAAACTGTTTTTT. It yields the protein CASSFPGAEGEKLFF. The chain combines TRBV5-4 with TRBJ1-4; maybe TRBD1 (6 bases). Germline V gene sequence: CDR1 SGHNT, CDR2 YYREEE (reference sequence). CDR3 length: 15 residues. V lost 2 bases and J lost 8, with 16 bases in between.

This clone was seen only a few times. This rearrangement joins TRBV15 to TRBJ1-1, with D maybe TRBD1 (5 bases). From germline, CDR1 is LNHNV and CDR2 YYDKDF (reference sequence). V gave up 1 base and J gave up 11 bases, with 20 bases separating them. The CDR3 runs 15 residues. In DNA, the CDR3 is TGTGCCACCAGCAGAGGGGGCAGTTTAGCCGAAGTGGCTTTCTTT. Translated: CATSRGGSLAEVAFF.